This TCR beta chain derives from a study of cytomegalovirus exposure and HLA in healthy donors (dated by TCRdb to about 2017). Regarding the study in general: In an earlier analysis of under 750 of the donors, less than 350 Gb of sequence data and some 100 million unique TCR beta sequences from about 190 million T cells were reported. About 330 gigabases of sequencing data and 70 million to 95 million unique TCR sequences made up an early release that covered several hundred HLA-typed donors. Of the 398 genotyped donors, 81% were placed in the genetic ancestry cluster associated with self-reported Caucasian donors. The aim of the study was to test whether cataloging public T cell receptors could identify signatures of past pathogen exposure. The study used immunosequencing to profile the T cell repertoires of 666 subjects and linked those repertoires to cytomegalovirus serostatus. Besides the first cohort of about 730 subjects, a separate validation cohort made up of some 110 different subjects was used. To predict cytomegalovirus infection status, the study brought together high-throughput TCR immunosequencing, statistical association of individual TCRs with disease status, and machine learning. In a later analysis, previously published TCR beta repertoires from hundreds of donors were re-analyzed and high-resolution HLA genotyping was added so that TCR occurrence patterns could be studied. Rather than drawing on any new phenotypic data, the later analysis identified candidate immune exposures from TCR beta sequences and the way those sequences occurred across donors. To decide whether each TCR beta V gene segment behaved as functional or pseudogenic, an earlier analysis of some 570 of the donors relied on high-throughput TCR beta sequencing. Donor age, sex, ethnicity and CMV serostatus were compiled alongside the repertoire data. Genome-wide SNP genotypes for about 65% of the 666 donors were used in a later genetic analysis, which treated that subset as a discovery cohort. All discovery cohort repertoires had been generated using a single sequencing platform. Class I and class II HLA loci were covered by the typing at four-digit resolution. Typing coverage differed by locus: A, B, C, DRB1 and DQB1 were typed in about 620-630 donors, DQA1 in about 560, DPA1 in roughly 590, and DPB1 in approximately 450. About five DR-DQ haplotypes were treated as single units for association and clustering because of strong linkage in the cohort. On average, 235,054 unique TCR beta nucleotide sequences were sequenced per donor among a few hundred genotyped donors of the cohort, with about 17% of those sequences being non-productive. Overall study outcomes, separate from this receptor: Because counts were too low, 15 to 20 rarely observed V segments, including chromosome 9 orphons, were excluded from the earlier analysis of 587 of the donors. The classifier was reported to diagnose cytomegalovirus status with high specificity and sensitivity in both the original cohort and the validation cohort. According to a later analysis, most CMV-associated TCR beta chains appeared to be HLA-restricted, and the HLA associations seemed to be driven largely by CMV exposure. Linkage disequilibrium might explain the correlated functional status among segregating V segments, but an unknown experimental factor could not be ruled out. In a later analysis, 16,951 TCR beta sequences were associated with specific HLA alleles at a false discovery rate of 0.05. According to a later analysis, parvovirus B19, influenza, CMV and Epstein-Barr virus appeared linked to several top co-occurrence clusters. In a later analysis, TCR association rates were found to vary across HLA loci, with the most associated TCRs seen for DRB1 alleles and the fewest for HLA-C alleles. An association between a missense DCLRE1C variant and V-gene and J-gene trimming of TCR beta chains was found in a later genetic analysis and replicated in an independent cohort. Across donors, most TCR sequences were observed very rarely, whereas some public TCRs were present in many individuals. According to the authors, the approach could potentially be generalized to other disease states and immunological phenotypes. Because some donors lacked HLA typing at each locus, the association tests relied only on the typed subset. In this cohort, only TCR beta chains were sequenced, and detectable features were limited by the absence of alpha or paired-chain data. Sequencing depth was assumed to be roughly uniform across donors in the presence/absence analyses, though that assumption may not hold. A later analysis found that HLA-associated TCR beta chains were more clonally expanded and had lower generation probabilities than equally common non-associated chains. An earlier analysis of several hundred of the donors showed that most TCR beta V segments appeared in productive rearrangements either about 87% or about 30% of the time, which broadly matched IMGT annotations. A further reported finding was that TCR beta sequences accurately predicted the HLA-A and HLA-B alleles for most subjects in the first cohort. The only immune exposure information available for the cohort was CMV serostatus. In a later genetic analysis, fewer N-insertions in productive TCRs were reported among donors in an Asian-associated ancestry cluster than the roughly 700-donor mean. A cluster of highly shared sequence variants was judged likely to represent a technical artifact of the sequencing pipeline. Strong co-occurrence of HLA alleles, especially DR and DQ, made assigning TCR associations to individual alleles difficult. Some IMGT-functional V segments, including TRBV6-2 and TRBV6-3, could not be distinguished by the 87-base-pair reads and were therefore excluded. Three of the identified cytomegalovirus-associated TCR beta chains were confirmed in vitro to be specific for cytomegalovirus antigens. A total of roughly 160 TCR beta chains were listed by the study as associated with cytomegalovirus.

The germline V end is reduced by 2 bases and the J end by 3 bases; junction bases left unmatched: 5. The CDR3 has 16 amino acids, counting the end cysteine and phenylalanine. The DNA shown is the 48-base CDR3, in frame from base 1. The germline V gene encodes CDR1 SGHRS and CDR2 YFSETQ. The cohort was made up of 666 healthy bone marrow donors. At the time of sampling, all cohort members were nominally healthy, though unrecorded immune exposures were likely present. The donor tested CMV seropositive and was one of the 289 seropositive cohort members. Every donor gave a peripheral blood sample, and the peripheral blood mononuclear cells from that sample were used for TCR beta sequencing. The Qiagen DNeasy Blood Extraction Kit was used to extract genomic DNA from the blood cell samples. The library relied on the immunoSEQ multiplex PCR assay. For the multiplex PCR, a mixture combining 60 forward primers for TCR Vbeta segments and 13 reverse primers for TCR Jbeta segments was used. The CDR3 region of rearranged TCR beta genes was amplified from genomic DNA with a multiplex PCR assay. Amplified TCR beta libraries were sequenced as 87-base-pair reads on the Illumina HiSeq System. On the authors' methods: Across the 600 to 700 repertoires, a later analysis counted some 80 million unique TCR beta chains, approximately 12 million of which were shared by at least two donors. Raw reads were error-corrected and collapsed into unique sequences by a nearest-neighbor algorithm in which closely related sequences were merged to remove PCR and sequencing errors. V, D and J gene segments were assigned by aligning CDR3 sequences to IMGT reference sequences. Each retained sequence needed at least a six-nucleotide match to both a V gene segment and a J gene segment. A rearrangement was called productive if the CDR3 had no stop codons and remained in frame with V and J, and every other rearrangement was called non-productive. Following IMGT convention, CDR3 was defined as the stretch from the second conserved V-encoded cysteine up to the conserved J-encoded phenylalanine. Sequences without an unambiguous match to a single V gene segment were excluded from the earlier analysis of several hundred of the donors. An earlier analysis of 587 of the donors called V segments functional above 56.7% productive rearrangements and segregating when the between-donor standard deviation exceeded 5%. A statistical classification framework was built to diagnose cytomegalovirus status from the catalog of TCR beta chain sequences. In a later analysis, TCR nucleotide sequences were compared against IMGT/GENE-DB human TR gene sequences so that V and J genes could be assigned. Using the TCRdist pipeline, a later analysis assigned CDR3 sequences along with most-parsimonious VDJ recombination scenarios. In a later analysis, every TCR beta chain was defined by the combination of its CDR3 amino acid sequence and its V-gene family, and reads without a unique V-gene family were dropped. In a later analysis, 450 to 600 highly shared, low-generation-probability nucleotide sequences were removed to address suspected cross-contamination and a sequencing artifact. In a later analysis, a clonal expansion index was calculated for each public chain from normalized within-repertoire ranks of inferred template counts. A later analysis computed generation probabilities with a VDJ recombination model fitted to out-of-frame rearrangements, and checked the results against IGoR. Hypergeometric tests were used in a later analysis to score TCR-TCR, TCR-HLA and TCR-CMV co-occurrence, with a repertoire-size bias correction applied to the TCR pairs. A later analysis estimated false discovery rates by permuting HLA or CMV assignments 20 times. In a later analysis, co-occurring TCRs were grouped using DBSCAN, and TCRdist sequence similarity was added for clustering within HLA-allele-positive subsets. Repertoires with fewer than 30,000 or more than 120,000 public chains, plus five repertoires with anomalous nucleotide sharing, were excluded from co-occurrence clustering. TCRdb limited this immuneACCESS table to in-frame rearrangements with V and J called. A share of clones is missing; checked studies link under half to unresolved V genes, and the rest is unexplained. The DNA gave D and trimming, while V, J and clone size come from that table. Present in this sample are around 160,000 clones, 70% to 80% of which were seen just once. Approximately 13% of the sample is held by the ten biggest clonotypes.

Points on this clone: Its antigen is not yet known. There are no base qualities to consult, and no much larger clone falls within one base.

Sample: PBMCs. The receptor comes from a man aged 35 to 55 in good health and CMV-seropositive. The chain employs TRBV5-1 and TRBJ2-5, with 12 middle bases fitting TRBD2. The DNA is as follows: TGCGCCAGCAGCTTTCCGACTAGCGGGGGAAAAGAGACCCAGTACTTC. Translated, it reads CASSFPTSGGKETQYF.